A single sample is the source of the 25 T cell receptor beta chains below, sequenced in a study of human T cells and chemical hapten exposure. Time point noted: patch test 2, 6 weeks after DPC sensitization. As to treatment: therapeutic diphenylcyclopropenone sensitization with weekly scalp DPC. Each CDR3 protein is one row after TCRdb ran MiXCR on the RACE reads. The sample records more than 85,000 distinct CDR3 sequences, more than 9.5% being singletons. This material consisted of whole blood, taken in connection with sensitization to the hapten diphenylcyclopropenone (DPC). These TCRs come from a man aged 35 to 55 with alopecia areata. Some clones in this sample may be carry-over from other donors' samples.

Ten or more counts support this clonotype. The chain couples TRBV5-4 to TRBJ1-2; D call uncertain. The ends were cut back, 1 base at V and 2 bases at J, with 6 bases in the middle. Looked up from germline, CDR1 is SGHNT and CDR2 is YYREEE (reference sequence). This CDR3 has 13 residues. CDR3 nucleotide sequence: TGTGCCAGCAGCTTGAGAGAAAACTATGGCTACACCTTC. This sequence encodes CASSLRENYGYTF.

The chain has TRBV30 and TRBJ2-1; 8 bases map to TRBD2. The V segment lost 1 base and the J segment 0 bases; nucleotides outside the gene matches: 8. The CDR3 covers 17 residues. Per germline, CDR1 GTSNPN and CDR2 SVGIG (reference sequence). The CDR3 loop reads CAWSASGSGSSYNEQFF. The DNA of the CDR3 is TGTGCCTGGAGTGCCAGCGGGAGTGGAAGCTCCTACAATGAGCAGTTCTTC. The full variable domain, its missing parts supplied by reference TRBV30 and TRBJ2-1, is SQTIHQWPATLVQPVGSPLSLECTVEGTSNPNLYWYRQAAGRGLQLLFYSVGIGQISSEVPQNLSASRPQDRQFILSSKKLLLSDSGFYLCAWSASGSGSSYNEQFFGPGTRLTVL.

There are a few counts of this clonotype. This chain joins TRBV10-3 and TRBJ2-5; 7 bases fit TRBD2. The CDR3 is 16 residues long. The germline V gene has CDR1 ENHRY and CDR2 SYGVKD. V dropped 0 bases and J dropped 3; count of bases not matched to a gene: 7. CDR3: CAISESTAGVEETQYF. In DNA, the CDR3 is TGTGCCATCAGTGAGTCGACGGCGGGAGTGGAAGAGACCCAGTACTTC.

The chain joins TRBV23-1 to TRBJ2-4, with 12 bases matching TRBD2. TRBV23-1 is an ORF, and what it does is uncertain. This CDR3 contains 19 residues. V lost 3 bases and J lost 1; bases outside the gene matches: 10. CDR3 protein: CASSHRLAGAPIAKNIQYF. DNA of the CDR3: TGCGCCAGCAGTCACCGACTAGCGGGAGCCCCCATCGCCAAAAACATTCAGTACTTC.

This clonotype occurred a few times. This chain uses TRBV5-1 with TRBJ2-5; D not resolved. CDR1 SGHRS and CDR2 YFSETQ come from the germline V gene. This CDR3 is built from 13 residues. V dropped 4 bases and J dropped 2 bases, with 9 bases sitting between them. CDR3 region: CASSNRRQETQYF. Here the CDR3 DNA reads TGCGCCAGCAGCAACCGCAGACAAGAGACCCAGTACTTC.

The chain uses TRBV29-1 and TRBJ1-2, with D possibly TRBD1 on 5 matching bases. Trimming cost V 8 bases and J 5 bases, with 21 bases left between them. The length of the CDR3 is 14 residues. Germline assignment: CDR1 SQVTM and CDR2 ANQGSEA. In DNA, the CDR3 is TGCAGCACATCCGAAGGGGACCCATTTTATGGCTACACCTTC. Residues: CSTSEGDPFYGYTF.

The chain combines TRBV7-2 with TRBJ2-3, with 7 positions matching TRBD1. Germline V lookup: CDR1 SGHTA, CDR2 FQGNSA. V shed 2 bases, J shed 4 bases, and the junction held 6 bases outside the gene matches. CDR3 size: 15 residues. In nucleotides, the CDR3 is TGTGCCAGCAGCTTACTTGGGACAGAAGCAGATACGCAGTATTTT. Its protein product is CASSLLGTEADTQYF.

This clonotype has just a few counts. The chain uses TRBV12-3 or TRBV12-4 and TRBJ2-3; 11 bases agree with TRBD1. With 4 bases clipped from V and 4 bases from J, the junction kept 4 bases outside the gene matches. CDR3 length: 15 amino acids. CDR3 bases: TGTGCCAGCAGTTCTCGGACAGGGGGCCCAGATACGCAGTATTTT. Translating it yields CASSSRTGGPDTQYF.

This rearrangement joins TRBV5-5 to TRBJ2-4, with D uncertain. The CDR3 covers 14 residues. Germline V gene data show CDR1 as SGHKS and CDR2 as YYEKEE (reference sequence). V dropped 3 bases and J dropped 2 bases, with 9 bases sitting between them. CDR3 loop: CASSSTDPKNIQYF. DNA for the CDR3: TGTGCCAGCAGCTCTACCGACCCCAAAAACATTCAGTACTTC.

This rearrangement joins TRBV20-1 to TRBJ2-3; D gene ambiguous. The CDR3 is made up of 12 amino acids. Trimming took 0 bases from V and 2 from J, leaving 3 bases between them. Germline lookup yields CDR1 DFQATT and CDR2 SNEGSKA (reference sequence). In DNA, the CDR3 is TGCAGTGCTAGAGAGGACACAGATACGCAGTATTTT. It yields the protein CSAREDTDTQYF.

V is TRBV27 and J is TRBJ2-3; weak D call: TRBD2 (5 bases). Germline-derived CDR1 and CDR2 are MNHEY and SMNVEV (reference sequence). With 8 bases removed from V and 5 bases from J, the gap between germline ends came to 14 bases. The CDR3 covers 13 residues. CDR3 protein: CASQLVGEDTQYF. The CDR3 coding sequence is TGTGCCAGCCAACTAGTGGGAGAAGATACGCAGTATTTT.

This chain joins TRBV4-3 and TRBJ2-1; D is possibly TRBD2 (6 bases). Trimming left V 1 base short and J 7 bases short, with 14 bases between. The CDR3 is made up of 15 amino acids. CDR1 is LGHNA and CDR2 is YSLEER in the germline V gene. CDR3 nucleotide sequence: TGCGCCAGCAGCCAAGTGCACGTGGCGGGGAATGAGCAGTTCTTC. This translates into CASSQVHVAGNEQFF.

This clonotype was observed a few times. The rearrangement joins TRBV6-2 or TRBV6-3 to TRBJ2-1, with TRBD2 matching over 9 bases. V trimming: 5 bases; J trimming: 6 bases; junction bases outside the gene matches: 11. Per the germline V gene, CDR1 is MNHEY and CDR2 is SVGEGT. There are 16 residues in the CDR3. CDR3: CASSPWGREGPNEQFF. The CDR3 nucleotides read TGTGCCAGCAGTCCATGGGGGCGGGAGGGCCCCAATGAGCAGTTCTTC.

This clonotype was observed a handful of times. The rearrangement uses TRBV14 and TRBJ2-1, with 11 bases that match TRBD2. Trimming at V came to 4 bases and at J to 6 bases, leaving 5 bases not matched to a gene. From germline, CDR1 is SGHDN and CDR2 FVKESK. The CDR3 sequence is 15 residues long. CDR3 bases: TGTGCCAGCAGCCGGGGACTAGCGGCCAGCAATGAGCAGTTCTTC. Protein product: CASSRGLAASNEQFF.

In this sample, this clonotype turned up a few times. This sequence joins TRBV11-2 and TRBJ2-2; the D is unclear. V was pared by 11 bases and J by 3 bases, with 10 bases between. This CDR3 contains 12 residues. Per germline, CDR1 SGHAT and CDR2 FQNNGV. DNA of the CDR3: TGTGCCGCCACAACCTACACCGGGGAGCTGTTTTTT. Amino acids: CAATTYTGELFF.

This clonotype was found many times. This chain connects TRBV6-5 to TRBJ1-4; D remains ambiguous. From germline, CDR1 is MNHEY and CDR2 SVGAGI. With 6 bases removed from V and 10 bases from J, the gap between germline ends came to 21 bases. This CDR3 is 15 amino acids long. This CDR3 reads CASRQPGHAMGKLFF. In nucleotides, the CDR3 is TGTGCCAGCAGACAACCCGGCCACGCTATGGGAAAACTGTTTTTT.

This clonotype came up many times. The CDR3 coding sequence is TGCGCCAGCAGCCACGAAAACACCATATATTTT. Translation gives CASSHENTIYF. The rearrangement links TRBV5-1 to TRBJ1-3; unclear D gene. Germline values: CDR1 SGHRS, CDR2 YFSETQ. The ends were cut back, 4 bases at V and 6 bases at J, with 5 bases in the middle. The CDR3 runs 11 residues.

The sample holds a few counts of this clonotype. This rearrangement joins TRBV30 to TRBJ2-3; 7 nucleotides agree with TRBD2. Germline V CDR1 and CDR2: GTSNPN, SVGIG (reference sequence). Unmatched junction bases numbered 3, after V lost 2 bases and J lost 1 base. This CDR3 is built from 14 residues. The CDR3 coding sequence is TGTGCCTGGAGTTTTACTAGCGGCACAGATACGCAGTATTTT. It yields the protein CAWSFTSGTDTQYF.

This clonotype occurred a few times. CDR3 in DNA: TGTGCCAGCAGTCCTAGCGGGATTTACAATGAGCAGTTCTTC. The encoded protein is CASSPSGIYNEQFF. This chain joins TRBV3-1 and TRBJ2-1, with 9 bases lining up with TRBD2. Germline-derived CDR1 and CDR2 are LGHDT and YNNKEL (reference sequence). CDR3 length: 14 amino acids. V gave up 6 bases and J gave up 4 bases; unmatched junction bases: 4.

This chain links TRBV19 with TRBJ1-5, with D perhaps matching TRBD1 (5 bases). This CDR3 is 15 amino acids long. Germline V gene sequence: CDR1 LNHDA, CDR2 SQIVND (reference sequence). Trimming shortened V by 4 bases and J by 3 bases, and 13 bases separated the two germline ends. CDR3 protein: CASSTAQGFNQPQHF. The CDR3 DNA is TGTGCCAGTAGTACAGCTCAGGGTTTCAATCAGCCCCAGCATTTT.

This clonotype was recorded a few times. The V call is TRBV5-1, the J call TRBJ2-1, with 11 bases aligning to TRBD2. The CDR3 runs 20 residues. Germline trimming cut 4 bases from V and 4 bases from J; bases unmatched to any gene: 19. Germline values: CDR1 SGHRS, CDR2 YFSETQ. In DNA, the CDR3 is TGCGCCAGCAGCCAACCTCCGACTAGCGGGATGTTTACGCCGTACAATGAGCAGTTCTTC. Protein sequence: CASSQPPTSGMFTPYNEQFF.

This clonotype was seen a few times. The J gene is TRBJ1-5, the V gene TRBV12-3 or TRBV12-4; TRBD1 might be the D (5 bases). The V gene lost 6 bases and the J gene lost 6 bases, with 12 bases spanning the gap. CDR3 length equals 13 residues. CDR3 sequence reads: CASRLGEGQPQHF. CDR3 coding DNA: TGTGCCAGCAGGCTGGGGGAAGGTCAGCCCCAGCATTTT.

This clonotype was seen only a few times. This CDR3 is CASSGGIGTVEQETQYF. CDR3 DNA sequence: TGTGCCAGCAGTGGGGGAATCGGGACAGTAGAGCAAGAGACCCAGTACTTC. The J gene is TRBJ2-5, the V gene TRBV27; TRBD1 aligns across 7 bases. CDR1 and CDR2 from the germline V gene are MNHEY and SMNVEV (reference sequence). This CDR3 has 17 residues. The trim removed 5 bases at V and 2 bases at J, leaving 14 bases unmatched.

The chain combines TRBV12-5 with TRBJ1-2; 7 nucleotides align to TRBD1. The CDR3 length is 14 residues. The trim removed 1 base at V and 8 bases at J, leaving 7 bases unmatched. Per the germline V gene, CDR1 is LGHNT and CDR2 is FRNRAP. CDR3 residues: CASGLGQGENGYTF. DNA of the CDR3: TGTGCTAGTGGTTTGGGACAGGGTGAGAACGGCTACACCTTC.

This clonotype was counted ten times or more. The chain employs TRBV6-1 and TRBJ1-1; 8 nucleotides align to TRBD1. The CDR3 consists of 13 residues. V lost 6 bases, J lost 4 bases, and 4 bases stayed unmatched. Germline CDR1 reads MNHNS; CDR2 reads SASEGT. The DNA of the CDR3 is TGTGCCAGCAGGGACAGGGCGTTCACTGAAGCTTTCTTT. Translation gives CASRDRAFTEAFF.